This T cell receptor beta chain was profiled in a study of PD-L1 blockade in urothelial cancer (dated by TCRdb to 2016 to 2017). Background for the entire study: Every patient began therapy at some point between 2014 and 2015 and was given atezolizumab 1,200 mg intravenously every 3 weeks. An ECOG performance status of 0 or 1 was recorded for the patients, and 0 to 3 prior chemotherapy regimens had been received by the patients. Durable clinical benefit was achieved by nine patients and was not achieved by 20 patients. The study was an exploratory multi-omic analysis of somatic, immune and clinical correlates of response to PD-L1 blockade with atezolizumab in urothelial cancer. Durable clinical benefit was defined as a progression-free survival longer than 6 months, and TCR features were additionally tested against progression-free survival and overall survival. Blood samples gave a median of about 130,000 T cells and approximately 80,000 unique TCRs, with a median clonality of 0.080. About nine tenths of the roughly 29 patients were males with bladder-origin urothelial cancer, and 18 of 29 reported a prior smoking history. TCR sequencing covered pretreatment tumor samples and matched, serially collected peripheral blood taken before and after atezolizumab treatment. Blood samples were analyzed at 3 weeks after treatment start (second dose) and at 6 weeks after treatment start. In the same patients who had TCR sequencing, pretreatment tumors also underwent whole exome sequencing and RNA sequencing. Pretreatment blood TCR-seq was available for nearly 30 patients, at least one posttreatment blood collection was obtained for 25 or so patients, and tumor TCR-seq was available for 25 or so patients.

On this clone: It has no known antigen specificity. Within one base of it there is no much larger clone, and no base qualities were kept.

Between the V and J ends, shortened by 1 base and 14 bases respectively, the junction contains 15 bases. Including the terminal cysteine and phenylalanine, the CDR3 comprises 14 residues. Left in the record is the CDR3 DNA by itself, 42 bases read in frame from the first base. Per the germline V gene (reference sequence), SGHAT is the CDR1 and FQDESV is the CDR2. Broad study findings and their caveats: Small sample size (n of about 30) and many exploratory analyses mean the results are intended to be hypothesis-generating. A pretreatment peripheral blood TCR clonality below the median was linked to improved progression-free and overall survival. Among patients with durable benefit, tumor-associated TCR clones showed greater expansion in peripheral blood 3 weeks after treatment started (n ≈ 23, p = 0.022).

Synthetic TCR analog templates were spiked into each PCR so that absolute template abundance could be estimated from read counts. The immunoSEQ assay used bias-controlled V and J gene primers to amplify TCRbeta CDR3 regions from genomic DNA. Sequencing of rearranged TCRbeta segments was performed at approximately 20X coverage. The authors processed their data as follows. Clustering was used to correct sequencing errors, and CDR3s were annotated against IMGT so that V, D and J genes could be assigned. Out-of-frame and stop-codon sequences were excluded, and only productive TCRbeta rearrangements were used in downstream analyses. Clonality was calculated as one minus the Shannon entropy normalized by the log of the number of unique productive sequences. Clones differing between time points or between blood and tumor were identified using Fisher's exact test with Benjamini-Hochberg correction, with an adjusted p below 0.01 applied as the threshold. The clones in this table, taken by TCRdb from immuneACCESS, are in-frame only. Not every clone is retained; where verified, under half of the shortfall comes from an unresolved V gene, and the cause of the rest is unknown. That table is the source of V, J and clone size, and D and trimming were worked out from the DNA. The sample has roughly 130,000 clones on record, approximately 84% of them singletons. Clones ranked in the top ten supply about 2.9% of the sample.

Read against the paper, the sample's time point label means: pretreatment peripheral blood. A cohort of 25 to 35 patients with locally advanced or metastatic urothelial carcinoma, treated at Memorial Sloan Kettering on a trial protocol, was included. Peripheral blood mononuclear cells were collected pretreatment and during treatment, with between 1 and 8 total time points obtained per patient. The Qiagen DNeasy Blood extraction kit was used to purify genomic DNA from total PBMCs and tumor samples. PBMCs were collected pretreatment and during treatment, and were isolated and stored as previously described.

Material: PBMCs, obtained around atezolizumab (anti-PD-L1) treatment. The chain is encoded by TRBV11-1 joined to TRBJ1-6; the D segment could be TRBD1, given 5 matching bases. The TCR sequence derives from a man aged 50-60 years with urothelial cancer. Here the CDR3 is given as CASSLDGRGGSLHF. In nucleotides, the sequence is TGTGCCAGCAGCTTAGACGGCCGCGGGGGATCCCTCCACTTT.